This T cell receptor beta chain was obtained from a study of metastatic and nonmetastatic thyroid tumors. Germline V gene data show CDR1 as MNHEY and CDR2 as SMNVEV (reference sequence). This CDR3 has 16 amino acids. Only a few counts were recorded for this clone. At one end, the junction sequence differs from germline, possibly due to a read error. From the PCR reads, TCRdb re-called clones with MiXCR. The sample holds roughly 57,000 clones; approximately 22% are singletons and the top ten take approximately 4%. Among the patients, none had received any treatment before thyroid surgery. The rearrangement links TRBV27 to TRBJ2-7; 9 bases match TRBD1. Sequenced input: blood. The receptor's source is a female donor with papillary thyroid cancer or a benign thyroid nodule (not recorded which). Some clones in this sample may be carry-over from other donors' samples. CDR3 sequence reads: CASSLRVTTGGDEQYF. The DNA of the CDR3 is TGCGCCAGCAGTTTACGGGTCACGACAGGGGGGGACGAGCAGTACTTC.